The rows below give T cell receptor beta chains drawn from one sample of a study of blood T cell repertoires in COVID-19. Measured with immunoSEQ multiplex PCR; TCRdb has only the in-frame clones, and not every one. In the table there are some 220,000 clones, more than 65% of which are singletons. Input material: peripheral blood. The source of these receptors is a woman in her twenties or thirties who had recovered from COVID-19. The conserved cysteine and the conserved F or W are not part of the CDR3 here.

v_call	cdr3_aa
TRBV6-1	ASSEAEVRATEAF
TRBV24-1	ATSDSALAENTGELF
TRBV11-2	ASSLDPAGAVRSTIY
TRBV5-1	ASTRVAGLRETQY
TRBV12-3/TRBV12-4	ASSQGQGRGYT
TRBV5-4	ASSLPWTVEAF
TRBV6-5	ASSLYNEQF
TRBV7-3	ASSLRENYGYT
TRBV19	ASSMGAGFETQY
TRBV27	ASSYGTGAYEQY
TRBV5-1	ASSLGRGAF
TRBV28	ASSSGGGWGYT
TRBV10-2	ASSDRHSNQPQH
TRBV19	ASSTPTSGSSGEQF
TRBV6-6	ASSSSRTGNTEAF
TRBV11-2	ASSLWPGQTYGYT
TRBV6-5	ASSYSSGSSYEQY
TRBV19	ASSIETANYGYT
TRBV9	ASSQTGGAYEQY
TRBV2	ASSEGGRVDEQY
TRBV27	ASSPSTGRDTEAF
TRBV13	ASSSIAGGPREQY
TRBV10-1	ASSEQGDSPLH
TRBV4-2	ASSQNRGGQPQH
TRBV5-1	ASSLAGGPYEQY
TRBV24-1	ATSAQGQPTRVRETQY
TRBV5-1	ASSLAGSGRPYNEQF
TRBV24-1	ATRIQGNTEAF
TRBV7-3	ASSLIGGVADTQY
TRBV11-2	ASSSNYRGELEAF
TRBV30	AWSLGQGGEKLF
TRBV11-1	ASGDYTGELF
TRBV15	ATSRDWTSGNEQF
TRBV19	ASRGARGPEAF
TRBV5-1	ASSSRDVKSTDTQY
TRBV7-9	ASSPEVNTEAF
TRBV24-1	ATSDPGLAGNEQY
TRBV2	ASSYGTGVHYEQY
TRBV18	ASSRGTSGSISYNEQF
TRBV27	ASSKNRGGEKLF
TRBV5-6	ASSRTGNTDTQY
TRBV4-1	ASSQASGSRDTQY
TRBV4-1	ASSQDTSGRYKRTDTQY
TRBV6-5	ALIVGGDRGEQY
TRBV6-5	ASTQRYSYNEQF
TRBV9	ASSVSSGNTIY
TRBV6-2/TRBV6-3	ASSSRDRDTAF
TRBV28	ASSTRQGEDQPQH